This T cell receptor (beta chain) derives from a study of blood T cell repertoires in COVID-19. Germline trimming cut 9 bases from V and 7 bases from J; bases unmatched to any gene: 10. CDR1 is MRHNA and CDR2 is SNTAGT in the germline V gene. The CDR3 has 15 amino acids. Source study methods: The assay estimated nucleated cells by amplifying reference gene primers. Sequencing used immunoSEQ multiplex PCR; TCRdb keeps in-frame clones, though not all of them. For V, J and clone size, that table is used; D and trimming come from the DNA. The sample records around 280,000 clones, roughly 89% being singletons.

The rearrangement links TRBV6-4 to TRBJ1-4, with TRBD1 identical over 11 bases. Material: PBMCs or T cells enriched from blood (not recorded which). This sequence was found in a woman aged 40-49 years who had recovered from COVID-19. In nucleotides, the CDR3 is TGTGCCAGGGGGACAGGGGGTTGTCGCGGTGAAAAACTGTTTTTT. Amino acids: CARGTGGCRGEKLFF.